The sequence of this T cell receptor (beta chain) was determined in a study of blood T cell repertoires in COVID-19. Germline CDR1 is SGHTA and CDR2 is FQGNSA. There are 13 residues in the CDR3. J lost 4 bases, V lost 5 bases, and 3 bases had no gene match. The data were produced by immunoSEQ multiplex PCR, yet TCRdb's version contains in-frame clones alone and is incomplete. Altogether 88,000 or so clones are present, approximately 86% being singletons, with the ten largest covering roughly 6.5%. Material: peripheral blood. This rearrangement joins TRBV7-2 to TRBJ1-2, with TRBD1 matching over 8 bases. The clonotype comes from a man aged 60-69 years with acute or convalescent COVID-19. CDR3 in amino acids: CASSRGQGYGYTF. The CDR3 nucleotides read TGTGCCAGCAGCCGTGGACAGGGCTATGGCTACACCTTC.